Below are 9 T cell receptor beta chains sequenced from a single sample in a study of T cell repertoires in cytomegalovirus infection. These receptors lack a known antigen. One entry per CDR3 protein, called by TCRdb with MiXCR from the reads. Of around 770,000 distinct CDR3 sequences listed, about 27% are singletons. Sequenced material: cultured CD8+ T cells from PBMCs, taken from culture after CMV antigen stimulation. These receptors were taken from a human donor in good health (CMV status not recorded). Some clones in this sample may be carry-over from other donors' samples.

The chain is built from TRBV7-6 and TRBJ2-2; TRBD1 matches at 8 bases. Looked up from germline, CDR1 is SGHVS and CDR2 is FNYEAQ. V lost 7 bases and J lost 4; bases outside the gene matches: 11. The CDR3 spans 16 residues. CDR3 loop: CASTFEDRVITGELFF. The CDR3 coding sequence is TGTGCCAGCACATTTGAGGACAGGGTCATCACCGGGGAGCTGTTTTTT. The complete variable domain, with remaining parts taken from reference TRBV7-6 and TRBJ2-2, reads GAGVSQSPRYKVTKRGQDVALRCDPISGHVSLYWYRQALGQGPEFLTYFNYEAQQDKSGLPNDRFSAERPEGSISTLTIQRTEQRDSAMYRCASTFEDRVITGELFFGEGSRLTVL.

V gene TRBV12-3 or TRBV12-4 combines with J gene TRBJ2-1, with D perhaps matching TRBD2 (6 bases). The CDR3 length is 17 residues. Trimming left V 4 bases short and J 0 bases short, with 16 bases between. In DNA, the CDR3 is TGTGCCAGCAGTTCGGTTGGCGGGGTAAGCTCCTACAATGAGCAGTTCTTC. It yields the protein CASSSVGGVSSYNEQFF.

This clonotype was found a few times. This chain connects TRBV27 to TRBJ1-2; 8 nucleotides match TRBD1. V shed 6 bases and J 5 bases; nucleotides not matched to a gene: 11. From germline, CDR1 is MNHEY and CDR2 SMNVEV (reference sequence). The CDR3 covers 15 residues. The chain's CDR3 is CASSFSSGTGYGYTF. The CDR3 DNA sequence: TGTGCCAGCAGCTTTTCCTCCGGGACAGGATATGGCTACACCTTC.

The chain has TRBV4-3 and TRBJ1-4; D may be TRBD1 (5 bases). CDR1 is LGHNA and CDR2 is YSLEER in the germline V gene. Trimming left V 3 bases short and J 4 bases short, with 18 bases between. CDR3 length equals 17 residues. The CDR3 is CASSQGPQGRVNEKLFF. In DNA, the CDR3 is TGCGCCAGCAGCCAGGGACCCCAGGGCCGGGTTAATGAAAAACTGTTTTTT.

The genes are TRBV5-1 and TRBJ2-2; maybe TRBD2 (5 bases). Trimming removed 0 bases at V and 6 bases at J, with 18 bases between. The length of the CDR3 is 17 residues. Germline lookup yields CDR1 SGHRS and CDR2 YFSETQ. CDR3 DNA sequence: TGCGCCAGCAGCTTGGAGATAGGACCACTAGAGGCCGGGGAGCTGTTTTTT. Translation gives CASSLEIGPLEAGELFF.

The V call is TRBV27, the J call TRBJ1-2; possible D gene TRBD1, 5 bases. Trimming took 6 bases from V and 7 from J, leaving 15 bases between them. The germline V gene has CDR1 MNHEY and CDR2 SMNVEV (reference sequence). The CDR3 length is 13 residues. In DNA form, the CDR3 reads TGTGCCAGCAGAACCGACAGTTTTGGTGGCTACACCTTC. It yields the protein CASRTDSFGGYTF.

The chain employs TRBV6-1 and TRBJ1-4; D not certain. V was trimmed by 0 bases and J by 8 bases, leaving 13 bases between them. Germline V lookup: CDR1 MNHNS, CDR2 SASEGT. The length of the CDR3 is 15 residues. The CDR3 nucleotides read TGTGCCAGCAGTGAAGCTGTGGGGTTGCCAGAAAAACTGTTTTTT. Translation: CASSEAVGLPEKLFF.

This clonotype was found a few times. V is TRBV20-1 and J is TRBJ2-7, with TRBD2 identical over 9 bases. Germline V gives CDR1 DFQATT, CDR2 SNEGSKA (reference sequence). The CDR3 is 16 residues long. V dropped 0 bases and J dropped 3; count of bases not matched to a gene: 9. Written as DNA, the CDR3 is TGCAGTGCTAGAGATCTCCCTAGCGGGGTTGTCTACGAGCAGTACTTC. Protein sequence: CSARDLPSGVVYEQYF.

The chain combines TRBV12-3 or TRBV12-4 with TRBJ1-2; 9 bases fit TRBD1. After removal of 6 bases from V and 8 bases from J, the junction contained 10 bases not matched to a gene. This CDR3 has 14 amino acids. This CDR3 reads CASSRTGTGHGYTF. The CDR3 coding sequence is TGTGCCAGCAGCAGGACCGGGACAGGGCACGGCTACACCTTC.